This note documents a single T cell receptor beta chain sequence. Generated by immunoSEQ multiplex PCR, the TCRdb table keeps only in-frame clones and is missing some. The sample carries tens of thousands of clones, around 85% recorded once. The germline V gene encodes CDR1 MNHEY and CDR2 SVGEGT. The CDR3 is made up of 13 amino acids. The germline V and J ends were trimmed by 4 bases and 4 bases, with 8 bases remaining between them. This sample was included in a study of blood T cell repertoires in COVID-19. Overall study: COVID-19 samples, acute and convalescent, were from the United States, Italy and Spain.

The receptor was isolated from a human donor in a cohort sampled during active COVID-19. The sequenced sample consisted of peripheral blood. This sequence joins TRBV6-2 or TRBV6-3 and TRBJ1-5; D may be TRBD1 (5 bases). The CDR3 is CASSFDRNQPQHF. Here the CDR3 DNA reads TGTGCCAGCAGTTTCGACAGAAATCAGCCCCAGCATTTT.